This is a list of T cell receptor beta chains from one sample in a study of blood T cell repertoires in COVID-19. The protocol was immunoSEQ multiplex PCR, while the TCRdb copy is restricted to in-frame clones and leaves out a portion. The sample carries 40,000 to 50,000 clones, nearly 90% recorded once. Material for sequencing was peripheral blood. The receptors derive from a human donor in a cohort sampled during active COVID-19. Both conserved end residues are part of each CDR3. A D gene is named only where the DNA matches it firmly. The listing skips clone size in some rows; elsewhere it reads once, few, many or a size class.

v_call	clone_size	d_call	j_call	cdr3_nt	cdr3_aa
TRBV6-1	NA	NA	TRBJ1-1	TGTGCCAGCAGTGATCGGGGGTGGAACACTGAAGCTTTCTTT	CASSDRGWNTEAFF
TRBV9	NA	TRBD1	TRBJ1-1	TGTGCCAGCACCCCCTGGACAGGGGGGGGCACTGAAGCTTTCTTT	CASTPWTGGGTEAFF
TRBV7-2	NA	NA	TRBJ2-7	TGTGCCAGCAGCTTAGTTAGCAGGGCCCACGAGCAGTACTTC	CASSLVSRAHEQYF
TRBV9	NA	TRBD1	TRBJ2-7	TGTGCCAGCAGCTTACGGACAGGCCCCTACGAGCAGTACTTC	CASSLRTGPYEQYF
TRBV11-2	NA	NA	TRBJ1-1	TGTGCCAGCAGCTCCCCGGGTCCTGAAGCTTTCTTT	CASSSPGPEAFF
TRBV19	NA	TRBD1	TRBJ2-2	TGTGCCAGTAGTACGCGATGGACAGGGGTCACCGGGGAGCTGTTTTTT	CASSTRWTGVTGELFF
TRBV27	NA	NA	TRBJ2-5	TGTGCCAGCAGCTCCCACGGGGAAGGGACCCAGTACTTC	CASSSHGEGTQYF
TRBV5-1	NA	NA	TRBJ2-1	TGCGCCAGCAGCGGGGCCCGGGCGAATGAGCAGTTCTTC	CASSGARANEQFF
TRBV4-1	NA	NA	TRBJ2-2	TGCGCCAGCAGCCAAAGGGGGGCAGCGGGGTCATACACCGGGGAGCTGTTTTTT	CASSQRGAAGSYTGELFF
TRBV3-1/TRBV3-2	NA	NA	TRBJ1-6	TGTGCCAGCAGCCAAACACAGGGCAATTCACCCCTCCACTTT	CASSQTQGNSPLHF
TRBV2	once	NA	TRBJ1-1	TGTGCCAGCAGTACCGGAGCCATCGAAGCTTTCTTT	CASSTGAIEAFF
TRBV30	NA	NA	TRBJ2-7	TGTGCCTGGACTAAAAGCTACGAGCAGTACTTC	CAWTKSYEQYF
TRBV6-5	few	TRBD2	TRBJ2-2	TGTGCCAGCGGGACTAGCGAAGCCGGGGAGCTGTTTTTT	CASGTSEAGELFF
TRBV18	once	NA	TRBJ2-7	TGTGCCAGCTCAGAAAACAGGGTTGAGCAGTACTTC	CASSENRVEQYF
TRBV29-1	NA	TRBD1	TRBJ1-1	TGCAGCGTCACCCCGCAGGGGGCAGGGACTGAAGCTTTCTTT	CSVTPQGAGTEAFF
TRBV11-2	NA	NA	TRBJ2-1	TGTGCCAGCAGCTTAAGGTTGGGCACAGGGCAGTTCTTC	CASSLRLGTGQFF
TRBV9	NA	NA	TRBJ1-6	TGTGCCAGCAGCGTAGTCGGTCACTCCTATAATTCACCCCTCCACTTT	CASSVVGHSYNSPLHF
TRBV25-1	NA	NA	TRBJ1-5	TGTGCATACCCAGGGGCTGGGGATCAGCCCCAGCATTTT	CAYPGAGDQPQHF
TRBV18	NA	TRBD2	TRBJ2-5	TGTGCCAGCTCGCGGACTAGCGCTCAAGAGACCCAGTACTTC	CASSRTSAQETQYF
TRBV29-1	NA	NA	TRBJ2-6	TGCAGCGTTGAAGTAGACTCTGGGGCCAACGTCCTGACTTTC	CSVEVDSGANVLTF
TRBV19	NA	NA	TRBJ1-2	TGTGCCACCCGGGGAGGGGGAGTAAGCTACACCTTC	CATRGGGVSYTF
TRBV5-1	NA	NA	TRBJ2-6	TGCGCCAGCAGCTTGGAGGTCTCAGGGGTTGCTGGGGCCAACGTCCTGACTTTC	CASSLEVSGVAGANVLTF
TRBV4-1	NA	TRBD2	TRBJ2-3	TGCGCCAGCTCCAGAGCGGGAGCGGGCACAGATACGCAGTATTTT	CASSRAGAGTDTQYF
TRBV6-1	NA	TRBD2	TRBJ2-3	TGTGCCAGCAGTGCGATGGACGGGAGGCTTACAGATACGCAGTATTTT	CASSAMDGRLTDTQYF
TRBV27	NA	NA	TRBJ1-2	TGTGCCAGCAGCCCACAGGGCTTCGGTGGCTACACCTTC	CASSPQGFGGYTF
TRBV5-1	NA	NA	TRBJ1-4	TGCGCCAGCAGCTGGTCCGGTCTCCCAAATGAAAAACTGTTTTTT	CASSWSGLPNEKLFF
TRBV9	NA	NA	TRBJ1-1	TGTGCCAGCAGCGTTTCGGGGAACACTGAAGCTTTCTTT	CASSVSGNTEAFF
TRBV12-3/TRBV12-4	NA	NA	TRBJ1-1	TGTGCCAGCAGTTTATACGAGACTGAAGCTTTCTTT	CASSLYETEAFF
TRBV7-8	NA	NA	TRBJ2-1	TGTGCCAGCAGCGCAAGACAGAGCTCCTACAATGAGCAGTTCTTC	CASSARQSSYNEQFF
TRBV21-1	NA	NA	TRBJ2-2	TGTGCCAGCAGCACAGGCGCAGGTCGAAGCAACACCGGGGAGCTGTTTTTT	CASSTGAGRSNTGELFF
TRBV2	NA	TRBD1	TRBJ1-6	TGTGCCACCAGGGACAGGCCCAATTCACCCCTCCACTTT	CATRDRPNSPLHF
TRBV7-2	NA	NA	TRBJ2-5	TGTGCCAGCAGCTTAGAGCTACAAGAGACCCAGTACTTC	CASSLELQETQYF
TRBV24-1	NA	TRBD1	TRBJ2-1	TGTGCCACCAGTGATTCGGGACAGGGGGATAACAATGAGCAGTTCTTC	CATSDSGQGDNNEQFF
TRBV5-6	NA	NA	TRBJ1-2	TGTGCCAGCAGCCCCCGCGCGACGCCCATTGAGGACACCTTC	CASSPRATPIEDTF